The 8 T cell receptor beta chains below were found in one sample sequenced in a study of cytomegalovirus exposure and HLA in healthy donors. Both 60 Vbeta primers and 13 Jbeta primers went into the PCR. Some clones are missing from TCRdb's copy, which holds only in-frame ones; the method was immunoSEQ multiplex PCR. The table lists roughly 200,000 clones, approximately 85% of them singletons. Input material: PBMCs. The receptor source for this set is a woman in her fifties or sixties in good health and CMV-seronegative.

The chain links TRBV7-9 to TRBJ2-7; 7 positions agree with TRBD2. Trimming cost V 10 bases and J 6 bases; bases outside gene matches: 12. CDR1 SEHNR and CDR2 FQNEAQ come from the germline V gene (reference sequence). The CDR3 runs 13 residues. CDR3 in amino acids: CATPLGTGGEQYF. DNA of the CDR3: TGTGCCACCCCCCTGGGTACGGGGGGCGAGCAGTACTTC.

The chain carries TRBV7-2 and TRBJ2-7; TRBD2 matches 11 bases. CDR1 is SGHTA, CDR2 FQGNSA, per germline. This CDR3 spans 16 amino acids. Unmatched junction bases numbered 6, after V lost 5 bases and J lost 0 bases. CDR3 nucleotide sequence: TGTGCCAGCAGCCCTCGGACTAGCGGGTACTCCTACGAGCAGTACTTC. Translation: CASSPRTSGYSYEQYF.

The rearrangement joins TRBV28 to TRBJ1-3; D is uncertain. In germline, CDR1 is MDHEN, CDR2 SYDVKM. The CDR3 covers 14 residues. The ends were cut back, 5 bases at V and 0 bases at J, with 8 bases in the middle. CDR3 coding DNA: TGTGCCAGCAGTCCCGGTGGCTCTGGAAACACCATATATTTT. Translated: CASSPGGSGNTIYF.

This sequence joins TRBV25-1 and TRBJ2-5, with TRBD1 identical over 11 bases. The germline gives CDR1 MGHDK, CDR2 SYGVNS. V lost 5 bases and J lost 1; bases outside the gene matches: 3. This CDR3 spans 15 amino acids. CDR3 residues: CASSRGTGGQETQYF. The CDR3 DNA reads TGTGCCAGCAGTCGGGGGACAGGGGGCCAAGAGACCCAGTACTTC.

This clone was detected a few times. The chain has TRBV2 and TRBJ1-1, with 9 bases matching TRBD1. In germline, CDR1 is SNHLY, CDR2 FYNNEI. J lost 1 base, V lost 6 bases, and 3 bases had no gene match. The length of the CDR3 is 14 residues. The CDR3 nucleotides are TGTGCCAGCAGGGGGGACAGGGCGAACACTGAAGCTTTCTTT. Amino acids: CASRGDRANTEAFF.

The chain joins TRBV2 to TRBJ1-5; 9 positions match TRBD1. J lost 5 bases, V lost 3 bases, and 11 bases had no gene match. Germline CDR1 is SNHLY and CDR2 is FYNNEI. The CDR3 loop spans 17 amino acids. CDR3 region: CASSDPPGQGGHQPQHF. CDR3 in DNA: TGTGCCAGCAGTGATCCCCCGGGACAGGGAGGACATCAGCCCCAGCATTTT.

This chain uses TRBV27 with TRBJ2-7, with 7 bases matching TRBD2. Germline CDR1 MNHEY, CDR2 SMNVEV (reference sequence). Trimming cost V 4 bases and J 2 bases; bases outside gene matches: 14. CDR3 length: 17 residues. The CDR3 spells CASSSRTSPQFAYEQYF. In nucleotides, the CDR3 is TGTGCCAGCAGTTCCCGGACTAGTCCCCAATTCGCCTACGAGCAGTACTTC.

V is TRBV7-9 and J is TRBJ2-7; 8 bases align to TRBD1. The CDR3 spans 14 residues. From germline, CDR1 is SEHNR and CDR2 FQNEAQ (reference sequence). Trimming cost V 5 bases and J 3 bases; bases outside gene matches: 6. For the CDR3, the DNA is TGTGCCAGCAGCGCGACAGGGGATAGCTACGAGCAGTACTTC. Its translation: CASSATGDSYEQYF.